The 20 T cell receptor beta chains presented below share a single source sample, sequenced in a study of blood T cell repertoires in COVID-19. Here immunoSEQ multiplex PCR was the method, and the copy in TCRdb shows in-frame clones only, minus some. The sample has over 250,000 clones, about nine tenths seen once; the top ten hold about 2.5%. The specimen sequenced was peripheral blood. Source of these receptors: a person between 18 and 35 years old with COVID-19, enrolled during active disease.

The rearrangement joins TRBV6-6 to TRBJ1-2; 7 nucleotides match TRBD1. V gave up 8 bases and J gave up 4 bases; unmatched junction bases: 10. CDR3 length: 14 residues. Per the germline V gene, CDR1 is MNHNY and CDR2 is SVGAGI (reference sequence). The chain's CDR3 is CASFPISGGYGYTF. CDR3 DNA sequence: TGTGCCAGCTTTCCCATCTCAGGGGGCTATGGCTACACCTTC.

The CDR3 nucleotides read TGTGCCAGTAGTAGCCAGGGGACAGATACGCAGTATTTT. It encodes CASSSQGTDTQYF. The genes are TRBV19 and TRBJ2-3; a possible D gene is TRBD1 (6 bases). The V end was cut by 4 bases, the J end by 3 bases, with 8 bases between. Germline CDR1 reads LNHDA; CDR2 reads SQIVND (reference sequence). The CDR3 spans 13 residues.

The rearrangement uses TRBV10-3 and TRBJ2-1; 10 bases are a match to TRBD1. The V and J ends lost 4 bases and 9 bases, in that order; junction bases with no gene match: 9. Germline V gene data show CDR1 as ENHRY and CDR2 as SYGVKD. The CDR3 spans 15 residues. The CDR3 DNA is TGTGCCATCAGTGTGGGACAGGGGCTAATGGCTGAGCAGTTCTTC. This sequence encodes CAISVGQGLMAEQFF.

This chain joins TRBV5-4 and TRBJ1-1; no definite D call. Trimming left V 3 bases short and J 0 bases short, with 9 bases between. From germline, CDR1 is SGHNT and CDR2 YYREEE (reference sequence). The CDR3 contains 14 residues. This CDR3 is CASSSARVNTEAFF. CDR3 in DNA: TGTGCCAGCAGCTCCGCACGGGTGAACACTGAAGCTTTCTTT.

V usage is TRBV6-2 or TRBV6-3 and J usage is TRBJ2-1, with 7 bases that match TRBD1. Germline loops: CDR1 MNHEY, CDR2 SVGEGT. Trimming cost V 0 bases and J 14 bases; bases outside gene matches: 7. The CDR3 extends over 13 amino acids. The CDR3 region is CASSYSTRDSKFF. The CDR3 DNA sequence: TGTGCCAGCAGTTACTCGACCCGGGACAGTAAGTTCTTC.

J is TRBJ1-2 and V is TRBV9; 9 bases fit TRBD1. Losses at the gene ends were 4 bases for V and 6 bases for J; bases not matched to a gene: 13. The germline V gene has CDR1 SGDLS and CDR2 YYNGEE. The CDR3 is 16 amino acids. The CDR3 reads CASSQNRDRVIDGYTF. The CDR3 DNA is TGTGCCAGCAGCCAAAACCGGGACAGGGTTATAGATGGCTACACCTTC.

V usage is TRBV6-2 or TRBV6-3 and J usage is TRBJ2-3; 10 bases fit TRBD2. There are 15 residues in the CDR3. Germline loops: CDR1 MNHEY, CDR2 SVGEGT. V shed 6 bases and J 2 bases; nucleotides not matched to a gene: 5. CDR3 amino acids: CASSVGLAATDTQYF. In nucleotides, the CDR3 is TGTGCCAGCAGCGTTGGACTAGCGGCCACAGATACGCAGTATTTT.

The chain joins TRBV7-2 to TRBJ1-6; 8 positions agree with TRBD1. Trimming removed 7 bases from V and 8 bases from J; junction bases left unmatched: 10. Germline V gene lookup returns CDR1 SGHTA and CDR2 FQGNSA. This CDR3 is built from 15 residues. CDR3 in DNA: TGTGCCAGCACTAGGAACAGGGGGAATGATTCACCCCTCCACTTT. Translated, it gives CASTRNRGNDSPLHF. The whole variable domain, filled in from reference TRBV7-2 and TRBJ1-6, reads GAGVSQSPSNKVTEKGKDVELRCDPISGHTALYWYRQSLGQGLEFLIYFQGNSAPDKSGLPSDRFSAERTGGSVSTLTIQRTQQEDSAVYLCASTRNRGNDSPLHFGNGTRLTVT.

This clone has just a few counts. The chain joins TRBV9 to TRBJ2-2, with D perhaps matching TRBD1 (5 bases). Trimming stripped 3 bases from V and 1 base from J, with 7 bases between. CDR1 is SGDLS and CDR2 is YYNGEE in the germline V gene. The CDR3 is made up of 14 amino acids. CDR3 DNA: TGTGCCAGCAGCGCGACAGTGAACACCGGGGAGCTGTTTTTT. Encoded protein: CASSATVNTGELFF. Drawing the rest from reference TRBV9 and TRBJ2-2, the complete variable domain is DSGVTQTPKHLITATGQRVTLRCSPRSGDLSVYWYQQSLDQGLQFLIQYYNGEERAKGNILERFSAQQFPDLHSELNLSSLELGDSALYFCASSATVNTGELFFGEGSRLTVL.

This clone was seen once. The V and J genes are TRBV3-1 (or the pseudogene TRBV3-2) and TRBJ1-3; D is unclear. The CDR3 spans 15 residues. The V gene's germline CDR1 is LGHDT and CDR2 YNNKEL (reference sequence). V was cut by 8 bases and J by 0 bases, with 14 bases left in between. CDR3 region: CASAPRRISGNTIYF. The CDR3 DNA sequence: TGTGCCAGCGCTCCCCGGAGGATCTCTGGAAACACCATATATTTT.

The CDR3 loop is CASSFPLGGVTDTQYF. CDR3 nucleotides: TGTGCCAGCAGCTTCCCCCTAGGGGGAGTAACAGATACGCAGTATTTT. The chain has TRBV11-2 and TRBJ2-3; D is perhaps TRBD1 (6 bases). Germline V gives CDR1 SGHAT, CDR2 FQNNGV. Trimming removed 3 bases at V and 3 bases at J, with 16 bases between. The CDR3 covers 16 residues.

This clone was found a few times. The chain carries TRBV25-1 and TRBJ2-7, with D unclear. The ends were cut back, 1 base at V and 4 bases at J, with 8 bases in the middle. Germline-derived CDR1 and CDR2 are MGHDK and SYGVNS. The CDR3 has 13 residues. Here the CDR3 DNA reads TGTGCCAGCAGTGAATCTCGGCGGTACGAGCAGTACTTC. This encodes CASSESRRYEQYF.

This clone was picked up one time. DNA of the CDR3: TGTGCCAGCAGCTTGGCAGGGCCCAAGAGCTCCTACAATGAGCAGTTCTTC. Translated, it gives CASSLAGPKSSYNEQFF. This chain uses TRBV5-8 with TRBJ2-1; D is possibly TRBD1 (5 bases). CDR1 and CDR2 (germline): SGHTS, YDEGEE. The V end lost 0 bases, the J end lost 0 bases, and 13 bases lay between the germline ends. This CDR3 is 17 amino acids long.

The chain carries TRBV11-3 and TRBJ2-2; 9 bases are shared with TRBD1. The CDR3 runs 18 residues. The germline gives CDR1 SGHNT, CDR2 YENEEA. The trim removed 1 base at V and 4 bases at J, leaving 10 bases unmatched. The CDR3 DNA sequence: TGTGCCAGCAGCTTAGGGGACAGGGCTACCGGTGGCACCGGGGAGCTGTTTTTT. Amino acids: CASSLGDRATGGTGELFF. Based on the CDR3 plus reference TRBV11-3 and TRBJ2-2, the full variable domain is EAGVVQSPRYKIIEKKQPVAFWCNPISGHNTLYWYLQNLGQGPELLIRYENEEAVDDSQLPKDRFSAERLKGVDSTLKIQPAELGDSAVYLCASSLGDRATGGTGELFFGEGSRLTVL.

This chain uses TRBV9 with TRBJ2-7, with TRBD2 identical over 14 bases. V gave up 4 bases and J gave up 0 bases; unmatched junction bases: 9. Germline loops: CDR1 SGDLS, CDR2 YYNGEE. The CDR3 totals 18 residues. CDR3 coding DNA: TGTGCCAGCAGCCCAGGACTAGCGGGAGGTCCCAGCTCCTACGAGCAGTACTTC. Its translation: CASSPGLAGGPSSYEQYF.

The chain has TRBV5-1 and TRBJ2-1; 7 bases are shared with TRBD2. V lost 9 bases and J lost 5; bases outside the gene matches: 17. Germline CDR1 SGHRS, CDR2 YFSETQ. This CDR3 contains 16 residues. Written as DNA, the CDR3 is TGCGCCACCCTCCTTTGGAGGGAGGGCCCCGACAATGAGCAGTTCTTC. As protein: CATLLWREGPDNEQFF.

This clone appeared once. V is TRBV9 and J is TRBJ1-2; D remains unclear. Germline values: CDR1 SGDLS, CDR2 YYNGEE. The CDR3 has 17 amino acids. Trimming took 5 bases from V and 4 from J, leaving 24 bases between them. The CDR3, as DNA: TGTGCCAGCAGTCCGGTCGACGGGAGTCGAGTCGCCTATGGCTACACCTTC. Translating gives CASSPVDGSRVAYGYTF.

V gene TRBV7-6 combines with J gene TRBJ2-1; perhaps TRBD2 as D (5 bases). This CDR3 region has 15 residues. The germline CDR1 and CDR2 sequences are SGHVS and FNYEAQ. V lost 5 bases, J lost 5 bases, and 16 bases lay in between. For the CDR3, the DNA is TGTGCCAGCAGCCTCCTTAAGGAACTAGACAATGAGCAGTTCTTC. Residues: CASSLLKELDNEQFF.

V is TRBV6-2 or TRBV6-3 and J is TRBJ2-7; D not resolved. V was shortened by 3 bases and J by 7 bases, with 7 bases between the two germline ends. This CDR3 has 11 amino acids. Per germline, CDR1 MNHEY and CDR2 SVGEGT. The CDR3: CASSYLTEQYF. DNA for the CDR3: TGTGCCAGCAGTTATTTGACAGAGCAGTACTTC.

The chain recombines TRBV28 with TRBJ1-2, with TRBD1 matching over 9 bases. The trim removed 0 bases at V and 6 bases at J, leaving 11 bases unmatched. This CDR3 contains 17 residues. CDR1 MDHEN and CDR2 SYDVKM come from the germline V gene. The CDR3 nucleotides are TGTGCCAGCAGTTTATGGGGACAGGGAAGGGCTTGGAATGGCTACACCTTC. It is translated as CASSLWGQGRAWNGYTF.